This T cell receptor beta chain was captured in a study of shared clonotypes between healthy human individuals. On this clone itself: Its specificity is not known.

CD45RO-negative cells were positively selected for CCR7, leaving out terminally differentiated effector memory CD45RA+ cells. This CDR3 comprises 14 residues. Looked up from germline, CDR1 is GTSNPN and CDR2 is SVGIG (reference sequence). Trimming cost V 2 bases and J 7 bases, with 17 bases left between them. Genomic DNA of each subset was evenly split across several immunoSEQ plates. Assay used: immunoSEQ multiplex PCR; TCRdb lists only in-frame clones, some missing. The data contain about 2 million clones, approximately 94% of them seen just once; the ten biggest clones take up approximately 1.2%. Study-wide findings and caveats: The study found about 5% of naive CD4 clonotypes shared across a few donors.

This chain links TRBV30 with TRBJ1-2, with D tentatively TRBD1 (5 bases). Sequenced: naive CD8+ T cells sorted from blood. This sequence was found in a man younger than 35 in good health. CDR3 loop: CAWSPAAGRGGYTF. The CDR3 region has the DNA TGTGCCTGGAGTCCAGCCGCAGGGAGGGGTGGCTACACCTTC.